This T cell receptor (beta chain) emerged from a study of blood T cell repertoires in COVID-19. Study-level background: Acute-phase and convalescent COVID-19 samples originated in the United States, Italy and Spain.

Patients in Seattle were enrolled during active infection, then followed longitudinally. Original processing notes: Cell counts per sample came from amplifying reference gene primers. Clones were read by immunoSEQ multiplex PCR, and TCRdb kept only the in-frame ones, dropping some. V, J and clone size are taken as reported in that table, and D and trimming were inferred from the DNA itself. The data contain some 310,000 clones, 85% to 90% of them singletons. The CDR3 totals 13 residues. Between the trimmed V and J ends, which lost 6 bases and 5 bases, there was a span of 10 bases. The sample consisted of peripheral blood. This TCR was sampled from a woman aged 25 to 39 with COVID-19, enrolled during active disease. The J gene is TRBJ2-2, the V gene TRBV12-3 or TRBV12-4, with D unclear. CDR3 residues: CASSIQRTGELFF. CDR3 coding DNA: TGTGCCAGCAGCATTCAACGGACCGGGGAGCTGTTTTTT.